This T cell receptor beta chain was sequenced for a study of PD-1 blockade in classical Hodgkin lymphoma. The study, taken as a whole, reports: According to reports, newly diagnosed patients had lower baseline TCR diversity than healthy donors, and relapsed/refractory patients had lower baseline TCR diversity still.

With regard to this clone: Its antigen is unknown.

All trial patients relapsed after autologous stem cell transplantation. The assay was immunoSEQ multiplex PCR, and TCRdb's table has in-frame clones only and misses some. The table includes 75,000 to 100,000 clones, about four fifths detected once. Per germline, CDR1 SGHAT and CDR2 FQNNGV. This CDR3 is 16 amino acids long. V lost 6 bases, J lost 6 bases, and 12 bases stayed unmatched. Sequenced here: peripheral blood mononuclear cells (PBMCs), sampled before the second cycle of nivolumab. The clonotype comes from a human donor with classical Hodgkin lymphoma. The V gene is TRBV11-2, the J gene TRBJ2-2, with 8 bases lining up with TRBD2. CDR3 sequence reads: CASRDGRGKGAGELFF. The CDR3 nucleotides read TGTGCCAGCAGGGACGGGAGGGGGAAAGGGGCCGGGGAGCTGTTTTTT.